Below, 2 T cell receptor beta chains from the same sample are listed, as sequenced in a study of OX40 agonist ivuxolimab in advanced cancers. The table came from immunoSEQ multiplex PCR; TCRdb's copy has only in-frame clones and leaves some out. This repertoire shows about 51,000 clones, around nine tenths found once; its top ten account for around 3.5%. The sequenced sample was CD4+ or CD8+ T cells sorted from blood, obtained in a trial of the OX40 agonist ivuxolimab. Receptors were obtained from an adult with an advanced solid tumor such as melanoma, head and neck, liver or kidney cancer.

This clone has a single count. The V and J genes are TRBV7-9 and TRBJ1-4; 10 bases map to TRBD1. Germline values: CDR1 SEHNR, CDR2 FQNEAQ (reference sequence). V lost 5 bases, J lost 3 bases, and 6 bases stayed unmatched. There are 16 residues in the CDR3. The CDR3 region has the DNA TGTGCCAGCAGCGTTAGACAGGGGGCTGCTAATGAAAAACTGTTTTTT. This codes for CASSVRQGAANEKLFF.

The genes are TRBV11-2 and TRBJ2-1, with 7 bases that match TRBD2. The CDR3 length is 16 residues. Trimming took 8 bases from V and 0 from J; bases not matched to a gene: 10. Germline CDR1 and CDR2: SGHAT and FQNNGV. This CDR3 is CASSLYPGGSYNEQFF. CDR3 DNA sequence: TGTGCCAGCTCTTTGTACCCGGGGGGCTCCTACAATGAGCAGTTCTTC.